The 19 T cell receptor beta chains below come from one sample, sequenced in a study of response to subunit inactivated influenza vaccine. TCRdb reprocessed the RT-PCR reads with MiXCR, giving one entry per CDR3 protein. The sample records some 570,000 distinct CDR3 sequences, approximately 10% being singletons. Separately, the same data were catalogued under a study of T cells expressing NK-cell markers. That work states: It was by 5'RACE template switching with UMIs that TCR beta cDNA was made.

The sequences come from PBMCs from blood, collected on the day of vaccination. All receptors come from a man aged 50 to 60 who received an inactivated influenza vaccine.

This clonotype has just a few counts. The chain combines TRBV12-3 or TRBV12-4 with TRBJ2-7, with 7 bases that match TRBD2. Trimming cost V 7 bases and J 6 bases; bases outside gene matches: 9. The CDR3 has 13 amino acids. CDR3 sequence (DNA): TGTGCCAGCATCCGTAGCGGGTCTCTCGAGCAGTACTTC. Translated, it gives CASIRSGSLEQYF.

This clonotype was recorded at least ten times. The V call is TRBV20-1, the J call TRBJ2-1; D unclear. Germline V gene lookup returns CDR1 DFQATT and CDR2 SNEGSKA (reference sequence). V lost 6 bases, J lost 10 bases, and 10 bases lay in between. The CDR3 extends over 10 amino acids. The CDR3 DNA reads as TGCAGTGCCGGCGTCGGGGAGCAGTTCTTC. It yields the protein CSAGVGEQFF.

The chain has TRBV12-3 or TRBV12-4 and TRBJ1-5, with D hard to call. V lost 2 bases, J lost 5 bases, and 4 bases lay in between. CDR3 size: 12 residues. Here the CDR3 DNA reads TGTGCCAGCAGTTTAATGGATCAGCCCCAGCATTTT. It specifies CASSLMDQPQHF.

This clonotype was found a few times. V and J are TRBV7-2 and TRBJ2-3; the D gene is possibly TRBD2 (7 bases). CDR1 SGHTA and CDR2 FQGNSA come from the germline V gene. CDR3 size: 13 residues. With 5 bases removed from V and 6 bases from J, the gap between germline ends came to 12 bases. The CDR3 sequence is CASSRGARDTQYF. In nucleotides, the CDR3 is TGTGCCAGCAGCCGGGGGGCCAGGGATACGCAGTATTTT.

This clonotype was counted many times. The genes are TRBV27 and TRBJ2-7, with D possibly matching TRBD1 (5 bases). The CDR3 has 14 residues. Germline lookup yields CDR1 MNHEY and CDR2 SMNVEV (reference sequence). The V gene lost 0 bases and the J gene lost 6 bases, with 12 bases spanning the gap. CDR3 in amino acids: CASSLSGRVGEQYF. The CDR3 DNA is TGTGCCAGCAGTTTATCGGGCAGGGTCGGCGAGCAGTACTTC.

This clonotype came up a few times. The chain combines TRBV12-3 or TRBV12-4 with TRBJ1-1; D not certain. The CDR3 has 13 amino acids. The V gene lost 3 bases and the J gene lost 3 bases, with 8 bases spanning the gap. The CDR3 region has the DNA TGTGCCAGCAGTTTCGGTCGTCACACTGAAGCTTTCTTT. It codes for CASSFGRHTEAFF.

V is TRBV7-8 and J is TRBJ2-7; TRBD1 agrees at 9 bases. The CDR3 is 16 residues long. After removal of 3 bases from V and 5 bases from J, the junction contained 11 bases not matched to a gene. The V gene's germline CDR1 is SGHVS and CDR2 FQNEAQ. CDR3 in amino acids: CASSLGGPGQGDEQYF. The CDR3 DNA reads TGTGCCAGCAGCTTGGGCGGCCCGGGACAGGGTGACGAGCAGTACTTC.

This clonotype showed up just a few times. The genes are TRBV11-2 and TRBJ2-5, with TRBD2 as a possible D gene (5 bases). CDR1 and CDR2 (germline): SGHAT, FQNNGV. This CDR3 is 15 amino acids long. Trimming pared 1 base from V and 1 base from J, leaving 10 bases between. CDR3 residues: CASSLVGRTQETQYF. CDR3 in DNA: TGTGCCAGCAGCTTAGTTGGGAGAACCCAAGAGACCCAGTACTTC.

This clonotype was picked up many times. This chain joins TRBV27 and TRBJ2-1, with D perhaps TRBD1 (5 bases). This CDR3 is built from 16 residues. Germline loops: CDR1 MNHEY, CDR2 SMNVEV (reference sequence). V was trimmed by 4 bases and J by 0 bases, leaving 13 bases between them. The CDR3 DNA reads TGTGCCAGCAGTTCCCCGACAGTTACCTCCTACAATGAGCAGTTCTTC. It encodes CASSSPTVTSYNEQFF.

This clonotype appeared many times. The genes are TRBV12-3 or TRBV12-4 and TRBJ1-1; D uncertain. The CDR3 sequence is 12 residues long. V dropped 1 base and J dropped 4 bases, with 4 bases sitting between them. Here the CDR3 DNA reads TGTGCCAGCAGTTTAGTGGCCACTGAAGCTTTCTTT. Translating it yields CASSLVATEAFF.

CDR3 sequence: CASSQDMAVLYF. Written as DNA, the CDR3 is TGCGCCAGCAGCCAAGATATGGCAGTTTTGTACTTC. The chain joins TRBV4-3 to TRBJ2-7; D unclear. The CDR3 is made up of 12 amino acids. Germline CDR1 and CDR2: LGHNA and YSLEER. V lost 0 bases and J 12 bases, leaving 12 bases between the germline ends.

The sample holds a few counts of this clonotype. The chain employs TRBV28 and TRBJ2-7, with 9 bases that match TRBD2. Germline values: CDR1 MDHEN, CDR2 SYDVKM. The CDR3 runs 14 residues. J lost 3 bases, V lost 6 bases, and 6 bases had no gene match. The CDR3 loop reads CASRDSGSRYEQYF. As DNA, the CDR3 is TGTGCCAGCAGGGATAGCGGGAGCCGCTACGAGCAGTACTTC. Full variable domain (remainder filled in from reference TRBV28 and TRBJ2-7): DVKVTQSSRYLVKRTGEKVFLECVQDMDHENMFWYRQDPGLGLRLIYFSYDVKMKEKGDIPEGYSVSREKKERFSLILESASTNQTSMYLCASRDSGSRYEQYFGPGTRLTVT.

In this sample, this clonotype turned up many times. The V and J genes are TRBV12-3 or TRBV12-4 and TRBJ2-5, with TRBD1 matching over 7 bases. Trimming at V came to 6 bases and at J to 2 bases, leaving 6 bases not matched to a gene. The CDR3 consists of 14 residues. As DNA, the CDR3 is TGTGCCAGCAGCTGGGGGACAGTACAAGAGACCCAGTACTTC. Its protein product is CASSWGTVQETQYF.

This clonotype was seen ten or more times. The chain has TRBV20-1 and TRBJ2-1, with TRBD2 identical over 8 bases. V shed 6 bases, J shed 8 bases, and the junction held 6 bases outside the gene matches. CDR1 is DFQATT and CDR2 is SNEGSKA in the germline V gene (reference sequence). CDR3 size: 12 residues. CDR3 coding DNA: TGCAGTGCACACCGGGGGGGTTATGAGCAGTTCTTC. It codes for CSAHRGGYEQFF.

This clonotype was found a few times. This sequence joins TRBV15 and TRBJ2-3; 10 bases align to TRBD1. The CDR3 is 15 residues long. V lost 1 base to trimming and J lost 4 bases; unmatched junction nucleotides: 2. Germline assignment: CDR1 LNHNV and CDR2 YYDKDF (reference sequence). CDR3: CATSRGDRGPDTQYF. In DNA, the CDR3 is TGTGCCACCAGCAGAGGGGACAGGGGTCCAGATACGCAGTATTTT.

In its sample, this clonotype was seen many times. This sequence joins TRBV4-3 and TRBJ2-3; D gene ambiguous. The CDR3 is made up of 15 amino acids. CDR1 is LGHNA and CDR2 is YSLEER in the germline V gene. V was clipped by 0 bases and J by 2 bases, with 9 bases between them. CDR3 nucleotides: TGCGCCAGCAGCCAAGATACGGGTATCACAGATACGCAGTATTTT. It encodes CASSQDTGITDTQYF.

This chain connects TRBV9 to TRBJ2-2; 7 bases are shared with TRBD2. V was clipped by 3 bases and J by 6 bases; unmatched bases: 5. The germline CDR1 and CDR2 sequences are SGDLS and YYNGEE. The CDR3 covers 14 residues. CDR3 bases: TGTGCCAGCAGCGCCGCCACTAGCGCCGGGGAGCTGTTTTTT. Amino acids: CASSAATSAGELFF.

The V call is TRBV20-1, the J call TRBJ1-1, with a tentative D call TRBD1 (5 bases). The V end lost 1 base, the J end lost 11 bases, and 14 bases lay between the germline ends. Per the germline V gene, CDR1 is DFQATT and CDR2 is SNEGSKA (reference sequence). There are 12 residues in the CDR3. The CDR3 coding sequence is TGCAGTGCTAGAGTCCGACAGACCGGCGCTTTCTTT. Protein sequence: CSARVRQTGAFF.

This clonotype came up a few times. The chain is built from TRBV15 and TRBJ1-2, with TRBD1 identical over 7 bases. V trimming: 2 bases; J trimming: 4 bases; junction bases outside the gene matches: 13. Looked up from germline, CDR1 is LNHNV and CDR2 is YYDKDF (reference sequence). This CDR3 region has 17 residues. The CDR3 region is CATSRHGRQGKTYGYTF. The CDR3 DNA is TGTGCCACCAGCAGACATGGTCGACAGGGCAAAACCTATGGCTACACCTTC. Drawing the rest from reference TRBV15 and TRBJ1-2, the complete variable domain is DAMVIQNPRYQVTQFGKPVTLSCSQTLNHNVMYWYQQKSSQAPKLLFHYYDKDFNNEADTPDNFQSRRPNTSFCFLDIRSPGLGDTAMYLCATSRHGRQGKTYGYTFGSGTRLTVV.